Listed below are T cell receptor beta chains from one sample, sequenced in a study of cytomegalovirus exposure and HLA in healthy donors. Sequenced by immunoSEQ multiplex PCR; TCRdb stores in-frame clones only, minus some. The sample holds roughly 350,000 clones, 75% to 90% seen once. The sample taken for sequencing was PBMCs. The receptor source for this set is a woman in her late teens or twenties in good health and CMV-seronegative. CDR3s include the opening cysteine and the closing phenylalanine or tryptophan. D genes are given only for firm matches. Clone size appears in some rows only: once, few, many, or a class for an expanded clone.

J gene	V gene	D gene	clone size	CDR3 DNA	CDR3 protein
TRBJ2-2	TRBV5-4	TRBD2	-	TGTGCCAGCTTTATGAGCGGGGGGAACACCGGGGAGCTGTTTTTT	CASFMSGGNTGELFF
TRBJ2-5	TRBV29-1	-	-	TGCAGCGTTGCTAGGGGGTCGGCAGTTAAAGAGACCCAGTACTTC	CSVARGSAVKETQYF
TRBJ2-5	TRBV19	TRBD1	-	TGTGCCAGTAGTATAGGGAACAGGGGTGAGACCCAGTACTTC	CASSIGNRGETQYF
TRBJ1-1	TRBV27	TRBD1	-	TGTGCCAGCAGCCTGACAGGGGCCCCGATGAACACTGAAGCTTTCTTT	CASSLTGAPMNTEAFF
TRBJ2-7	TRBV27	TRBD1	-	TGTGCCACCGCCCCTCAGACAGGGGTCCACGAGCAGTACTTC	CATAPQTGVHEQYF
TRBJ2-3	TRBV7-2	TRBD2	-	TGTGCCAGCAGCAGCTATAGCGGGAGTTTGGATACGCAGTATTTT	CASSSYSGSLDTQYF
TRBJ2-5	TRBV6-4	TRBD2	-	TGTGCCAGCAGTGAGTTAGCGGGAGGGATCGAGACCCAGTACTTC	CASSELAGGIETQYF
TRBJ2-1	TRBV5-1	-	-	TGCGCCAGCAGCCCCGTAATAACGGGAGTAGGGAATGAGCAGTTCTTC	CASSPVITGVGNEQFF
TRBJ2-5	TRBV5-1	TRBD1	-	TGCGCCAGCAGCTTTATGGGACAGGGGGCCCAAGAGACCCAGTACTTC	CASSFMGQGAQETQYF
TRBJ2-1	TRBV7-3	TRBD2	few	TGTGCCAGCAGCCCCGGGACTAGCGGGATGGGACTCAATGAGCAGTTCTTC	CASSPGTSGMGLNEQFF
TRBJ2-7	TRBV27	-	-	TGTGCCAGCAGTTTTAACGCGGAGACCTCCTACGAGCAGTACTTC	CASSFNAETSYEQYF
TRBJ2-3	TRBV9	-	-	TGTGCCAGCAGCGTAATGGGTGCGGGAGATACGCAGTATTTT	CASSVMGAGDTQYF
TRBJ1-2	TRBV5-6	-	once	TGTGCCAGCAGCTTGGGCACAGCCTCTGTGGGGCACTATGGCTACACCTTC	CASSLGTASVGHYGYTF
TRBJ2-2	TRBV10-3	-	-	TGTGCCATCAGTACCGGGCCTGCGGGCACCGGGGAGCTGTTTTTT	CAISTGPAGTGELFF
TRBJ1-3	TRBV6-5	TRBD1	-	TGTGCCAGCAGCCTTCGACAGGGGGCTGGAAACACCATATATTTT	CASSLRQGAGNTIYF
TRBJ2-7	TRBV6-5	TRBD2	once	TGTGCCAGCAGGCTCGGGACTAGCGCCTACGAGCAGTACTTC	CASRLGTSAYEQYF
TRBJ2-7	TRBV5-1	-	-	TGCGCCAGCAGCTTGGGCACTAGCAGAACCTACGAGCAGTACTTC	CASSLGTSRTYEQYF
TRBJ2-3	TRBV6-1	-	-	TGTGCCAGCCGATGGACGGGATGGACCACAGATACGCAGTATTTT	CASRWTGWTTDTQYF
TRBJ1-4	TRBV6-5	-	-	TGTGCCAGCGGCAGAGGTGAAAAACTGTTTTTT	CASGRGEKLFF
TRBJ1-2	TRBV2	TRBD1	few	TGTGCCAGCAGGCTGACCGGGGACAGGGGGCTAGGCTACACCTTC	CASRLTGDRGLGYTF
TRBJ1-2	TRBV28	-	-	TGTGCCAGCAGTTTAGAATTCTTGGCGGGGACGAATGGCTACACCTTC	CASSLEFLAGTNGYTF
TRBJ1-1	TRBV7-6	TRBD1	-	TGTGCCAGCAGCCGGGGACAGGGAGTTCAAGAAGCTTTCTTT	CASSRGQGVQEAFF
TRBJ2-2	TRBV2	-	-	TGTGCCAGCAGTGTAATGGGCCTCAACACCGGGGAGCTGTTTTTT	CASSVMGLNTGELFF
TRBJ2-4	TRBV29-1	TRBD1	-	TGCAGCGTTGATGGACAGGGGGACAAAAACATTCAGTACTTC	CSVDGQGDKNIQYF
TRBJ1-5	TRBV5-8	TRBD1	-	TGTGCCAGCAGCTGGGAAAGCCCCGGGACAGGGGCCTGGCCCCAGCATTTT	CASSWESPGTGAWPQHF
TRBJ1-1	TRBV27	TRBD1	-	TGTGCCAGCAGTCCAGGGACAGGGGGTTACACTGAAGCTTTCTTT	CASSPGTGGYTEAFF
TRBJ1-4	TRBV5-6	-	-	TGTGCCAGCAGCTTTCAGGGACTCGATGAAAAACTGTTTTTT	CASSFQGLDEKLFF
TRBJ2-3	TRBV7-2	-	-	TGTGCCAGCAGCCCCCAAGGGGGAACCCTCACAGATACGCAGTATTTT	CASSPQGGTLTDTQYF
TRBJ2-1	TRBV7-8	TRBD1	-	TGTGCCAGCAGCCCCAAGATTCGGGACAGGGGATACAATGAGCAGTTCTTC	CASSPKIRDRGYNEQFF
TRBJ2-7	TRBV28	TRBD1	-	TGTGCCAGCACCCGGGACAGACCCCTCGAGCAGTACTTC	CASTRDRPLEQYF
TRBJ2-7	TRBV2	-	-	TGTGCCAGCAAAGCTCTCTCCTACGAGCAGTACTTC	CASKALSYEQYF
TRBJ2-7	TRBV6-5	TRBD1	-	TGTGCCAGCAGCCGTCAGGGGACAGGGATTTACGAGCAGTACTTC	CASSRQGTGIYEQYF
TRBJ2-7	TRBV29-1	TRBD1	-	TGCAGCGTTGAGGCTTGGGACAGGGGTTCCTACGAGCAGTACTTC	CSVEAWDRGSYEQYF
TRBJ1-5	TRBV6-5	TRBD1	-	TGTGCCAGCAGTTCCGGACAGGGACCATATCAGCCCCAGCATTTT	CASSSGQGPYQPQHF
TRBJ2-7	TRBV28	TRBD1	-	TGTGCCAGCAGGATACAGGGGGCGATTACCTACGAGCAGTACTTC	CASRIQGAITYEQYF
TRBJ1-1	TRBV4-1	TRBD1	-	TGCGCCAGCAGCCAAGCTGAGGGGATAACAGACAGGGGCCCTGAAGCTTTCTTT	CASSQAEGITDRGPEAFF
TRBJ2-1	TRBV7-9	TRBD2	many	TGTGCCAGCAGCCCCCGGACTAGCGGGAGATCAGGGAATGAGCAGTTCTTC	CASSPRTSGRSGNEQFF
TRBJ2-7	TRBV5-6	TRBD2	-	TGTGCCAGCAGCCTGGAGGGACTAGCGGAGAATCAGCAGTACTTC	CASSLEGLAENQQYF
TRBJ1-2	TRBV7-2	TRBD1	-	TGTGCCAGCAGCTTAGCGCACAGGGGGGCTGGCTACACCTTC	CASSLAHRGAGYTF
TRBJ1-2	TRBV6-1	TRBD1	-	TGTGCCAGCAGGGACCGGGACAGCTATGGCTACACCTTC	CASRDRDSYGYTF
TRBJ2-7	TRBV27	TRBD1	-	TGTGCCAGCAGATTCAGCCGGGACAGGGCTAGGCAGTACTTC	CASRFSRDRARQYF
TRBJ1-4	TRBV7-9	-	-	TGTGCCAGCAGCTTTTTTTCGACTAATGAAAAACTGTTTTTT	CASSFFSTNEKLFF
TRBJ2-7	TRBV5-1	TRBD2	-	TGCGCCAGCAGACCTAGCGGGGGGACCTACGAGCAGTACTTC	CASRPSGGTYEQYF
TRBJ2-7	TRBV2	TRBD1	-	TGTGCCACCAGACAGGGGACCTACGAGCAGTACTTC	CATRQGTYEQYF
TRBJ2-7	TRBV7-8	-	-	TGTGCCAGCACCAGGGCCGGCTCCTACGAGCAGTACTTC	CASTRAGSYEQYF
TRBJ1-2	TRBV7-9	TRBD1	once	TGTGCCAGCAGCTCCTCCATGGTGACAGGGGGTGGCTACACCTTC	CASSSSMVTGGGYTF
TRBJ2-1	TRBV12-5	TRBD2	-	TGTGCTAGTGGTTTGGTCCAGCCGGGACTAGTGGGCAATGAGCAGTTCTTC	CASGLVQPGLVGNEQFF
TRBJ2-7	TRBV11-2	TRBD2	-	TGTGCCAGCAGCTCTACTAGCGGGAAGACCTACGAGCAGTACTTC	CASSSTSGKTYEQYF
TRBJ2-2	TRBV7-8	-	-	TGTGCCAGCAGCCCATCCGACAGGAGCCCGAACACCGGGGAGCTGTTTTTT	CASSPSDRSPNTGELFF
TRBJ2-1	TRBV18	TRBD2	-	TGTGCCAGCTCACCACCTGGTCTGGCGGGAGGGCCCGAGGATGAGCAGTTCTTC	CASSPPGLAGGPEDEQFF
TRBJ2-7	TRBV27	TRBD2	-	TGTGCCAGCAGTCGCGGGCGAAGAGGGTCGGCTAGCGGATCGGGCTCCGAGCAGTACTTC	CASSRGRRGSASGSGSEQYF
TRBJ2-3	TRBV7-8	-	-	TGTGCCAGCAGCCCCTCCCAGCGGGACAAAGATACGCAGTATTTT	CASSPSQRDKDTQYF
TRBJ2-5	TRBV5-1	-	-	TGCGCCAGCAGCTTGGGGCAGCAAGAGACCCAGTACTTC	CASSLGQQETQYF
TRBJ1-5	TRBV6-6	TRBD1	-	TGTGCCAGCAGCCGGGGACAGGGATATCAGCCCCAGCATTTT	CASSRGQGYQPQHF
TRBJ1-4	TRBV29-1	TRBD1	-	TGCAGCGTCACCGGGACAGGGGCTGAAAAACTGTTTTTT	CSVTGTGAEKLFF
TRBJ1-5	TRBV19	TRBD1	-	TGTGCCAGTATGGGGACAGGGGGCTCGGGGCCCCAGCATTTT	CASMGTGGSGPQHF
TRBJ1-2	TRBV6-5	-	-	TGTGCCAGCAGTTACTCGAATTTAGGATCCTTGGGCGGCTACACCTTC	CASSYSNLGSLGGYTF
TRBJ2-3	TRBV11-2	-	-	TGTGCCAGCAGCTTAGGGGTTAGCGGTTCCACAGATACGCAGTATTTT	CASSLGVSGSTDTQYF
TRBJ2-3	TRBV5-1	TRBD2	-	TGCGCCAGCAGCCTTAGCGGGAGGGGCACAGATACGCAGTATTTT	CASSLSGRGTDTQYF
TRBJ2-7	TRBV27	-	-	TGTGCCAGCAGAAGGCGCGGGACAGAGAGGATATACGAGCAGTACTTC	CASRRRGTERIYEQYF